Below are 31 T cell receptor beta chains sequenced from a single sample in a study of T cells in Graves' hyperthyroidism and ophthalmopathy. Amplification of TCR beta CDR3 regions was performed using RNA transcripts as template. Using the HTBI primer set, a first-round RT-PCR was run on the TCR CDR3. TCRdb recomputed calls from the multiplex PCR reads with MiXCR, one row per CDR3 protein. Of 400,000 to 550,000 distinct CDR3 sequences listed, around an eighth are singletons. Sequencing input: blood. These receptors were obtained from a woman between 18 and 30 years old with Graves' hyperthyroidism.

This clonotype has just one count. CDR3 sequence reads: CASSYLTPGQVTTGELFF. CDR3 nucleotides: TGTGCCAGCAGTTACTTGACCCCGGGACAGGTGACCACCGGGGAGCTGTTTTTT. The chain links TRBV6-5 to TRBJ2-2, with TRBD1 identical over 8 bases. The CDR3 loop spans 18 amino acids. With V trimmed by 1 base and J by 4 bases, 11 bases remained unmatched. CDR1 is MNHEY and CDR2 is SVGAGI in the germline V gene.

This clonotype has a count of ten or more. The gene calls are TRBV7-3 and TRBJ2-3; the D gene is possibly TRBD2 (5 bases). Germline values: CDR1 SGHTA, CDR2 FQGTGA. CDR3 size: 12 residues. Deletions cut 9 bases from V and 2 bases from J, with 9 bases between. Here the CDR3 DNA reads TGTGCCAGGGACTCTAACACAGATACGCAGTATTTT. Its protein product is CARDSNTDTQYF.

There are a few counts of this clonotype. Given a much more abundant clone one base away, this may be a read error. This rearrangement joins TRBV3-1 to TRBJ2-2; D ambiguous. The CDR3 totals 15 residues. Germline V lookup: CDR1 LGHDT, CDR2 YNNKEL (reference sequence). The CDR3 loop reads CGSSPRLSSTGELFF. The CDR3 nucleotides are TGTGGCAGCAGCCCTCGACTTAGTTCCACCGGGGAGCTGTTTTTT.

The chain combines TRBV2 with TRBJ2-1, with D maybe TRBD2 (6 bases). The CDR3 sequence is 15 residues long. V was trimmed by 6 bases and J by 2 bases, leaving 14 bases between them. The germline gives CDR1 SNHLY, CDR2 FYNNEI. In DNA, the CDR3 is TGTGCCAGCAGCGACACGGGAGACGCCTACAATGAGCAGTTCTTC. This encodes CASSDTGDAYNEQFF. The whole variable domain, filled in from reference TRBV2 and TRBJ2-1, reads EPEVTQTPSHQVTQMGQEVILRCVPISNHLYFYWYRQILGQKVEFLVSFYNNEISEKSEIFDDQFSVERPDGSNFTLKIRSTKLEDSAMYFCASSDTGDAYNEQFFGPGTRLTVL.

This clonotype showed up just a few times. The V and J genes are TRBV6-4 and TRBJ2-1; D gene unclear. CDR1 MRHNA and CDR2 SNTAGT come from the germline V gene. This CDR3 has 13 amino acids. Trimming cost V 5 bases and J 10 bases, with 15 bases left between them. CDR3 bases: TGTGCCAGCAGTCCTGACCCGAGTAAGGAGCAGTTCTTC. It codes for CASSPDPSKEQFF.

In its sample, this clonotype was seen many times. The V gene is TRBV28, the J gene TRBJ2-7; TRBD2 agrees at 9 bases. The CDR3 spans 15 residues. Germline trimming cut 1 base from V and 4 bases from J; bases unmatched to any gene: 5. The V gene's germline CDR1 is MDHEN and CDR2 SYDVKM. CDR3 DNA sequence: TGTGCCAGCAGTTTATCAGCGGGAGGATCGTACGAGCAGTACTTC. It specifies CASSLSAGGSYEQYF.

In its sample, this clonotype was seen a few times. The rearrangement uses TRBV7-3 and TRBJ2-1, with no clear D. The CDR3 sequence is 13 residues long. CDR1 and CDR2 (germline): SGHTA, FQGTGA. Trimming took off 2 bases at V and 8 bases at J, with 10 bases between the two ends. CDR3 residues: CASSLLVADEQFF. The DNA of the CDR3 is TGTGCCAGCAGCTTACTAGTAGCCGATGAGCAGTTCTTC.

In its sample, this clonotype was seen many times. The chain links TRBV30 to TRBJ1-5; D gene ambiguous. The CDR3 consists of 14 residues. The ends were cut back, 0 bases at V and 3 bases at J, with 9 bases in the middle. Looked up from germline, CDR1 is GTSNPN and CDR2 is SVGIG (reference sequence). The CDR3 loop is CAWSVGPINQPQHF. The CDR3 DNA reads TGTGCCTGGAGTGTAGGTCCTATCAATCAGCCCCAGCATTTT. The full variable domain, in which reference TRBV30 and TRBJ1-5 provide the parts outside the CDR3, is SQTIHQWPATLVQPVGSPLSLECTVEGTSNPNLYWYRQAAGRGLQLLFYSVGIGQISSEVPQNLSASRPQDRQFILSSKKLLLSDSGFYLCAWSVGPINQPQHFGDGTRLSIL.

This clonotype was picked up many times. The gene calls are TRBV6-1 and TRBJ1-4; D unresolved. Germline CDR1 MNHNS, CDR2 SASEGT. This CDR3 comprises 15 residues. Trimming shortened V by 8 bases and J by 0 bases, and 13 bases separated the two germline ends. CDR3 nucleotides: TGTGCCAGCTTGTCCGGGGTTGCAACTAATGAAAAACTGTTTTTT. The encoded protein is CASLSGVATNEKLFF.

This clonotype has more than one count but fewer than ten. The CDR3 end shows no conserved phenylalanine or tryptophan, and so a read error is likely. The DNA is left out, because the CDR3 cannot be placed on it with certainty; the CDR3 is given as TCRdb lists it. The rearrangement joins TRBV3-1 to TRBJ2-5; the D call TRBD2 from the table was never checked on the DNA. Germline V gives CDR1 LGHDT, CDR2 YNNKEL (reference sequence). With termini counted, the CDR3 has 16 amino acids. This CDR3 is CASSQGREQYVGGEYV.

This clonotype was counted at least ten times. The V gene is TRBV11-1, the J gene TRBJ2-3; perhaps TRBD2 as D (5 bases). Germline V lookup: CDR1 SGHAT, CDR2 FQDESV (reference sequence). This CDR3 contains 15 residues. V lost 0 bases and J 3 bases, leaving 10 bases between the germline ends. CDR3 sequence: CASSLAASYTDTQYF. In DNA form, the CDR3 reads TGTGCCAGCAGCTTAGCGGCTAGCTATACAGATACGCAGTATTTT.

This clonotype was found many times. This chain links TRBV10-3 with TRBJ2-1; 7 nucleotides line up with TRBD1. CDR3 length equals 12 residues. Germline V gene data show CDR1 as ENHRY and CDR2 as SYGVKD. V lost 10 bases, J lost 8 bases, and 8 bases stayed unmatched. CDR3 in amino acids: CATRQGIDEQFF. CDR3 DNA: TGTGCCACCCGACAGGGCATCGATGAGCAGTTCTTC.

This clonotype was recorded many times. The junction differs from germline at one of its ends, possibly a read error. The chain has TRBV7-7 and TRBJ2-3; D is possibly TRBD1 (6 bases). This CDR3 has 15 amino acids. Germline CDR1 SSHAT, CDR2 FNYEAQ (reference sequence). CDR3 in amino acids: CASSPGPGGTDTQYF. The CDR3 DNA reads as TGTGCTAGCAGCCCAGGCCCAGGGGGCACAGATACGCAGTATTTT.

This clonotype was recorded at least ten times. This chain links TRBV27 with TRBJ1-2; tentative D call: TRBD1 (5 bases). Germline CDR1 is MNHEY and CDR2 is SMNVEV (reference sequence). The CDR3 has 13 amino acids. The V and J ends lost 5 bases and 4 bases respectively, with 11 bases between them. CDR3 nucleotides: TGTGCCAGCAGTAATGGCGGGACCTATGGCTACACCTTC. This translates into CASSNGGTYGYTF.

This clonotype was recorded many times. The chain is built from TRBV10-2 and TRBJ2-1, with 7 nucleotides matching TRBD1. CDR1 WSHSY and CDR2 SAAADI come from the germline V gene. V trimming: 6 bases; J trimming: 4 bases; junction bases outside the gene matches: 3. There are 13 residues in the CDR3. CDR3 amino acids: CASRMGQYNEQFF. The CDR3 coding sequence is TGCGCCAGCAGGATGGGACAGTACAATGAGCAGTTCTTC.

The chain has TRBV20-1 and TRBJ2-7, with 8 bases matching TRBD2. V dropped 4 bases and J dropped 4; count of bases not matched to a gene: 9. CDR1 and CDR2 (germline): DFQATT, SNEGSKA (reference sequence). This CDR3 region has 14 residues. The CDR3 DNA reads TGCAGTGCTATCCCAAGCGGGAGAGTTTACGAGCAGTACTTC. Protein sequence: CSAIPSGRVYEQYF.

As concerns this clonotype: One base away lies a much larger clone, so this may be a sequencing read error. This chain links TRBV3-1 with TRBJ1-2; tentatively, D is TRBD1 (6 bases). Germline V lookup: CDR1 LGHDT, CDR2 YNNKEL (reference sequence). The CDR3 is 14 residues long. The CDR3 sequence is CDSSQPAGDYGYTF. The DNA for the CDR3 is TGTGACAGCAGCCAACCGGCAGGGGATTATGGCTACACCTTC.

This clonotype appeared a few times. V gene TRBV29-1 combines with J gene TRBJ1-1; maybe TRBD1 (5 bases). Germline lookup yields CDR1 SQVTM and CDR2 ANQGSEA. The CDR3 runs to 13 residues. V lost 6 bases and J 8 bases, leaving 19 bases between the germline ends. This CDR3 is CSVKDSPAKEAFF. DNA of the CDR3: TGCAGCGTAAAAGACAGCCCCGCTAAAGAAGCTTTCTTT. Full variable domain (missing parts from reference TRBV29-1 and TRBJ1-1): SAVISQKPSRDICQRGTSLTIQCQVDSQVTMMFWYRQQPGQSLTLIATANQGSEATYESGFVIDKFPISRPNLTFSTLTVSNMSPEDSSIYLCSVKDSPAKEAFFGQGTRLTVV.

The chain links TRBV24-1 to TRBJ2-1; D call uncertain. With 4 bases removed from V and 7 bases from J, the gap between germline ends came to 16 bases. In germline, CDR1 is KGHDR, CDR2 SFDVKD. The CDR3 loop spans 15 amino acids. The CDR3: CATSDLWFFGNEQFF. The CDR3 DNA reads TGTGCCACCAGTGACCTATGGTTTTTTGGGAATGAGCAGTTCTTC.

This chain links TRBV30 with TRBJ2-7; tentatively, D is TRBD1 (5 bases). The germline V gene encodes CDR1 GTSNPN and CDR2 SVGIG (reference sequence). CDR3 size: 14 residues. V gave up 0 bases and J gave up 0 bases, with 9 bases separating them. CDR3 residues: CAWSVGRGSYEQYF. The CDR3 coding sequence is TGTGCCTGGAGTGTGGGTAGGGGCTCCTACGAGCAGTACTTC. Full variable domain (remainder filled in from reference TRBV30 and TRBJ2-7): SQTIHQWPATLVQPVGSPLSLECTVEGTSNPNLYWYRQAAGRGLQLLFYSVGIGQISSEVPQNLSASRPQDRQFILSSKKLLLSDSGFYLCAWSVGRGSYEQYFGPGTRLTVT.

This clonotype was counted many times. The V and J genes are TRBV19 and TRBJ2-1, with 8 bases fitting TRBD2. The germline V gene encodes CDR1 LNHDA and CDR2 SQIVND (reference sequence). Germline trimming cut 4 bases from V and 4 bases from J; bases unmatched to any gene: 6. This CDR3 spans 15 amino acids. The CDR3 DNA is TGTGCCAGTAGTACGGGACTAGAAGGTTACAATGAGCAGTTCTTC. Translated: CASSTGLEGYNEQFF.

This clonotype was seen repeatedly, ten times or more. J is TRBJ2-3 and V is TRBV24-1; 15 nucleotides align to TRBD2. This CDR3 is 18 amino acids long. Germline-derived CDR1 and CDR2 are KGHDR and SFDVKD. V trimming: 3 bases; J trimming: 2 bases; junction bases outside the gene matches: 5. CDR3 bases: TGTGCCACCAGTGATCCAGGACTAGCGGGAGGGCCCACAGATACGCAGTATTTT. Encoded protein: CATSDPGLAGGPTDTQYF.

V gene TRBV29-1 combines with J gene TRBJ2-6, with D perhaps TRBD2 (6 bases). Germline CDR1 and CDR2: SQVTM and ANQGSEA. The CDR3 extends over 14 amino acids. V lost 6 bases and J lost 4, with 13 bases in between. The CDR3 reads CSVFRESGANVLTF. The CDR3 region has the DNA TGCAGCGTATTTCGGGAGAGCGGGGCCAACGTCCTGACTTTC.

The chain employs TRBV10-3 and TRBJ2-7; the D gene is possibly TRBD1 (5 bases). V was shortened by 2 bases and J by 5 bases, with 10 bases between the two germline ends. There are 13 residues in the CDR3. The V gene's germline CDR1 is ENHRY and CDR2 SYGVKD. CDR3 sequence (DNA): TGTGCCATCAGTGAGGGCAGGGCCAACGAGCAGTACGTC. It yields the protein CAISEGRANEQYV.

The sample holds many counts of this clonotype. CDR3 region: CASSLSRRTGGNQPQHF. The CDR3 DNA is TGTGCCAGCAGTTTAAGTAGGAGGACAGGGGGCAATCAGCCCCAGCATTTT. The genes are TRBV12-3 or TRBV12-4 and TRBJ1-5, with 9 bases lining up with TRBD1. J lost 2 bases, V lost 2 bases, and 7 bases had no gene match. The length of the CDR3 is 17 residues.

In its sample, this clonotype was seen many times. The chain carries TRBV14 and TRBJ2-1, with TRBD2 matching over 8 bases. CDR1 is SGHDN, CDR2 FVKESK, per germline. V was pared by 4 bases and J by 4 bases, with 9 bases of the junction left unmatched. The CDR3 contains 16 residues. The DNA for the CDR3 is TGTGCCAGCAGCCTGCCTCTAGCGGGTATTTACAATGAGCAGTTCTTC. It yields the protein CASSLPLAGIYNEQFF.

The table lists this clonotype with many counts. The chain carries TRBV11-1 and TRBJ2-1; TRBD2 aligns across 12 bases. Trimming removed 0 bases from V and 7 bases from J; junction bases left unmatched: 10. There are 18 residues in the CDR3. The V gene's germline CDR1 is SGHAT and CDR2 FQDESV (reference sequence). CDR3 coding DNA: TGTGCCAGCAGCTTAGCGCAATACACTAGCGGGAGGTTAAATGAGCAGTTCTTC. Amino acid sequence: CASSLAQYTSGRLNEQFF.

The chain employs TRBV30 and TRBJ2-1; 8 nucleotides match TRBD2. The CDR3 covers 18 residues. Germline V CDR1 and CDR2: GTSNPN, SVGIG (reference sequence). V lost 0 bases, J lost 8 bases, and 18 bases stayed unmatched. The CDR3 region is CAWSVLGWAAGVVDEQFF. DNA for the CDR3: TGTGCCTGGAGTGTACTAGGTTGGGCAGCGGGAGTAGTAGATGAGCAGTTCTTC.

V is TRBV11-2 and J is TRBJ1-2, with D uncertain. Looked up from germline, CDR1 is SGHAT and CDR2 is FQNNGV. Trimming took 1 base from V and 5 from J, leaving 14 bases between them. This CDR3 spans 15 amino acids. The CDR3 reads CASSLVAGSGYGYTF. CDR3 sequence (DNA): TGTGCCAGCAGCTTAGTTGCGGGGAGCGGATATGGCTACACCTTC. The variable domain in full, with the rest retrieved from reference TRBV11-2 and TRBJ1-2, is EAGVAQSPRYKIIEKRQSVAFWCNPISGHATLYWYQQILGQGPKLLIQFQNNGVVDDSQLPKDRFSAERLKGVDSTLKIQPAKLEDSAVYLCASSLVAGSGYGYTFGSGTRLTVV.

This clonotype was seen repeatedly, ten times or more. CDR3 DNA: TGTGCCAGTAGTATAGGGCAGGGGGAAGAGACCCAGTACTTC. Residues: CASSIGQGEETQYF. The chain is built from TRBV19 and TRBJ2-5; 7 bases fit TRBD1. Trimming at V came to 1 base and at J to 3 bases, leaving 2 bases not matched to a gene. This CDR3 is built from 14 residues. CDR1 and CDR2 from the germline V gene are LNHDA and SQIVND (reference sequence).

The table lists this clonotype with many counts. The V gene is TRBV7-8, the J gene TRBJ1-5; 9 nucleotides line up with TRBD1. Germline lookup yields CDR1 SGHVS and CDR2 FQNEAQ. The CDR3 loop spans 16 amino acids. Trimming cost V 7 bases and J 6 bases; bases outside gene matches: 13. CDR3 coding DNA: TGTGCCAGCATCCAGGGACAGGGTTTTCTCGGTCAGCCCCAGCATTTT. It encodes CASIQGQGFLGQPQHF.